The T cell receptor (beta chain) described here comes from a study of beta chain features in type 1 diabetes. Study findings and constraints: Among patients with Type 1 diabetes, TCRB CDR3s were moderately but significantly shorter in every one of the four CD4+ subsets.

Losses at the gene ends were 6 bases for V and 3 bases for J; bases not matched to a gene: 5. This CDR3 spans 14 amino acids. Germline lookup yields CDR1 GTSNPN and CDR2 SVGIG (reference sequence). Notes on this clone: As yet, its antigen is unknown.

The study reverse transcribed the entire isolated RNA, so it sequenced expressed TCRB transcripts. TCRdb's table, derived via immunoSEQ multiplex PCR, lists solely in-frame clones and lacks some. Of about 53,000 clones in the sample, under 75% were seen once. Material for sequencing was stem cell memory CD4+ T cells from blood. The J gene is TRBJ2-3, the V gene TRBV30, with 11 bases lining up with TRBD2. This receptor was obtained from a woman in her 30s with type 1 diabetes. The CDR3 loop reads CACILAGATDTQYF. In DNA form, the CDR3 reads TGTGCCTGCATACTAGCGGGAGCTACAGATACGCAGTATTTT. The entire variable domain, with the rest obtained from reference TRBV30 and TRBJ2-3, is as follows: SQTIHQWPATLVQPVGSPLSLECTVEGTSNPNLYWYRQAAGRGLQLLFYSVGIGQISSEVPQNLSASRPQDRQFILSSKKLLLSDSGFYLCACILAGATDTQYFGPGTRLTVL.